These 19 T cell receptor beta chains share one sample of origin, sequenced in a study of blood T cell repertoires in COVID-19. Only in-frame clones appear in the TCRdb table, and some are missing; sequencing was by immunoSEQ multiplex PCR. The sample includes approximately 150,000 clones, about 88% of them seen just once. Sequencing was done on a sample of peripheral blood. The receptors were sampled from a woman older than 75 with COVID-19, enrolled during active disease.

The chain couples TRBV28 to TRBJ2-1; possibly TRBD1 for D (6 bases). The germline V gene has CDR1 MDHEN and CDR2 SYDVKM. This CDR3 contains 15 residues. The V gene lost 5 bases and the J gene lost 4 bases, with 15 bases spanning the gap. The CDR3 bases are TGTGCCAGCAGTACTGGACAGCCGGAATACAATGAGCAGTTCTTC. This codes for CASSTGQPEYNEQFF.

The chain employs TRBV28 and TRBJ1-3; D remains ambiguous. The germline CDR1 and CDR2 sequences are MDHEN and SYDVKM. The CDR3 has 15 amino acids. V lost 2 bases, J lost 2 bases, and 10 bases lay in between. CDR3: CASSLAGNPGNTIYF. In nucleotides, the CDR3 is TGTGCCAGCAGTTTAGCAGGCAATCCTGGAAACACCATATATTTT.

The chain has TRBV4-2 and TRBJ1-2; maybe TRBD1 (6 bases). The germline V gene encodes CDR1 LGHNA and CDR2 YNFKEQ. V lost 3 bases and J 4 bases, leaving 15 bases between the germline ends. The CDR3 runs 15 residues. CDR3 DNA: TGTGCCAGCAGCCAGGAACTACAGGGCATCTATGGCTACACCTTC. Translating gives CASSQELQGIYGYTF.

This chain links TRBV5-4 with TRBJ1-2; 12 bases match TRBD1. Germline CDR1 SGHNT, CDR2 YYREEE (reference sequence). With V trimmed by 5 bases and J by 3 bases, 8 bases remained unmatched. The CDR3 sequence is 16 residues long. The CDR3 DNA sequence: TGTGCCAGCAGACCGGGACAGGGGGCAATTGACTATGGCTACACCTTC. It encodes CASRPGQGAIDYGYTF. Full variable domain (missing parts from reference TRBV5-4 and TRBJ1-2): ETGVTQSPTHLIKTRGQQVTLRCSSQSGHNTVSWYQQALGQGPQFIFQYYREEENGRGNFPPRFSGLQFPNYSSELNVNALELDDSALYLCASRPGQGAIDYGYTFGSGTRLTVV.

The J gene is TRBJ1-5, the V gene TRBV5-1; TRBD1 agrees at 9 bases. In germline, CDR1 is SGHRS, CDR2 YFSETQ. The CDR3 spans 16 residues. J gave up 1 base and V 5 bases, and 7 bases lay outside the gene matches. The CDR3 region has the DNA TGCGCCAGCAGGGCGGGGACAGGGCTAAGCAATCAGCCCCAGCATTTT. The encoded protein is CASRAGTGLSNQPQHF.

The rearrangement links TRBV7-2 to TRBJ2-1, with D perhaps matching TRBD1 (5 bases). Trimming stripped 5 bases from V and 9 bases from J, with 17 bases between. The CDR3 is 14 amino acids. The germline gives CDR1 SGHTA, CDR2 FQGNSA. This CDR3 is CASSTRQGRGEQFF. For the CDR3, the DNA is TGTGCCAGCAGCACTCGGCAGGGTAGGGGTGAGCAGTTCTTC.

This clone has a single count. The V call is TRBV19, the J call TRBJ1-1; D unresolved. CDR1 and CDR2 from the germline V gene are LNHDA and SQIVND (reference sequence). Trimming took 0 bases from V and 2 from J, leaving 16 bases between them. The CDR3 consists of 17 residues. The CDR3: CASSIEARTRRNTEAFF. CDR3 sequence (DNA): TGTGCCAGTAGTATAGAGGCCAGGACTCGTAGAAACACTGAAGCTTTCTTT.

This clone has more than one count but fewer than ten. This chain connects TRBV3-1 (or the pseudogene TRBV3-2) to TRBJ2-2, with 7 bases matching TRBD2. Germline CDR1 reads LGHDT; CDR2 reads YNNKEL (reference sequence). V lost 10 bases to trimming and J lost 0 bases; unmatched junction nucleotides: 8. The CDR3 spans 15 residues. Here the CDR3 DNA reads TGTGCCACAGCCCCTAGCGGAGCGAACACCGGGGAGCTGTTTTTT. Protein: CATAPSGANTGELFF.

This clone was picked up one time. The gene calls are TRBV28 and TRBJ2-7; no clear D. Germline values: CDR1 MDHEN, CDR2 SYDVKM. V lost 3 bases and J lost 5, with 11 bases in between. The CDR3 has 13 amino acids. This CDR3 is CASSFSQTHEQYF. In DNA form, the CDR3 reads TGTGCCAGCAGTTTTTCACAGACCCACGAGCAGTACTTC.

This clone appeared a single time. The chain employs TRBV5-1 and TRBJ1-5; 7 bases fit TRBD1. CDR3 length equals 14 residues. V was pared by 3 bases and J by 2 bases, with 2 bases of the junction left unmatched. The germline V gene encodes CDR1 SGHRS and CDR2 YFSETQ. The CDR3 DNA reads TGCGCCAGCAGCTCGGGGACAGGCAATCAGCCCCAGCATTTT. Translating gives CASSSGTGNQPQHF.

CDR3 bases: TGTGCCAGCAGCCAACCGAGCGGGAGTGATCTGTACGAGCAGTACTTC. Translation gives CASSQPSGSDLYEQYF. This chain joins TRBV4-2 and TRBJ2-7, with 8 bases that match TRBD2. With V trimmed by 2 bases and J by 4 bases, 10 bases remained unmatched. The CDR3 has 16 amino acids. CDR1 and CDR2 from the germline V gene are LGHNA and YNFKEQ.

Points on this clone: Other DNA sequences in this specimen translate into the identical CDR3. The genes are TRBV6-5 and TRBJ1-5; D uncertain. This CDR3 has 15 amino acids. Germline V gives CDR1 MNHEY, CDR2 SVGAGI. Trimming took 0 bases from V and 0 from J, leaving 6 bases between them. CDR3 in amino acids: CASSYSGDSNQPQHF. CDR3 nucleotide sequence: TGTGCCAGCAGTTACTCAGGAGATAGCAATCAGCCCCAGCATTTT.

The chain combines TRBV5-1 with TRBJ1-3; no clear D gene. Germline loops: CDR1 SGHRS, CDR2 YFSETQ. With 1 base removed from V and 2 bases from J, the gap between germline ends came to 10 bases. The CDR3 totals 15 residues. The chain's CDR3 is CASSLSPVAGNTIYF. CDR3 nucleotides: TGCGCCAGCAGCTTGAGTCCAGTGGCTGGAAACACCATATATTTT.

The chain employs TRBV10-3 and TRBJ1-2, with TRBD1 matching over 11 bases. Germline V gene lookup returns CDR1 ENHRY and CDR2 SYGVKD. Trimming took 3 bases from V and 6 from J; bases not matched to a gene: 6. There are 15 residues in the CDR3. The CDR3 bases are TGTGCCATCAGTGACCATGGACAGGGGGCAGATGGCTACACCTTC. It is translated as CAISDHGQGADGYTF.

The V call is TRBV7-2, the J call TRBJ1-3; D is undetermined. Trimming removed 4 bases at V and 0 bases at J, with 10 bases between. The germline V gene has CDR1 SGHTA and CDR2 FQGNSA. CDR3 length: 15 amino acids. CDR3 coding DNA: TGTGCCAGCAGCTCCGCCCCAGGCTCTGGAAACACCATATATTTT. Translated, it gives CASSSAPGSGNTIYF.

This sequence joins TRBV20-1 and TRBJ1-1; 10 bases align to TRBD1. The CDR3 is 12 amino acids. CDR1 is DFQATT, CDR2 SNEGSKA, per germline (reference sequence). The ends lost 4 bases at V and 10 bases at J; junction bases unmatched: 6. CDR3 residues: CSATDRGQVAFF. For the CDR3, the DNA is TGCAGTGCTACTGACAGGGGGCAGGTAGCTTTCTTT.

The sample holds one count of this clone. V and J are TRBV5-1 and TRBJ1-1; 9 bases align to TRBD1. Germline V gives CDR1 SGHRS, CDR2 YFSETQ. The CDR3 loop spans 17 amino acids. After removal of 0 bases from V and 0 bases from J, the junction contained 6 bases not matched to a gene. The CDR3 sequence is CASSLGRDRELNTEAFF. In DNA form, the CDR3 reads TGCGCCAGCAGCTTGGGACGGGACAGGGAGCTGAACACTGAAGCTTTCTTT.

V is TRBV27 and J is TRBJ1-5; 10 bases match TRBD1. Germline lookup yields CDR1 MNHEY and CDR2 SMNVEV (reference sequence). V lost 5 bases to trimming and J lost 3 bases; unmatched junction nucleotides: 4. CDR3 length equals 15 residues. The CDR3 is CASSPGQGDNQPQHF. CDR3 DNA: TGTGCCAGCAGTCCAGGACAGGGGGACAATCAGCCCCAGCATTTT.

This clone was detected once. CDR3 amino acids: CSATPGQGTGGYTF. Here the CDR3 DNA reads TGCAGCGCCACCCCGGGACAGGGGACGGGTGGCTACACCTTC. The gene calls are TRBV29-1 and TRBJ1-2; 10 bases fit TRBD1. Germline V lookup: CDR1 SQVTM, CDR2 ANQGSEA. The CDR3 runs 14 residues. Trimming removed 7 bases from V and 7 bases from J; junction bases left unmatched: 12. Combining the CDR3 with reference TRBV29-1 and TRBJ1-2 gives the whole variable domain SAVISQKPSRDICQRGTSLTIQCQVDSQVTMMFWYRQQPGQSLTLIATANQGSEATYESGFVIDKFPISRPNLTFSTLTVSNMSPEDSSIYLCSATPGQGTGGYTFGSGTRLTVV.